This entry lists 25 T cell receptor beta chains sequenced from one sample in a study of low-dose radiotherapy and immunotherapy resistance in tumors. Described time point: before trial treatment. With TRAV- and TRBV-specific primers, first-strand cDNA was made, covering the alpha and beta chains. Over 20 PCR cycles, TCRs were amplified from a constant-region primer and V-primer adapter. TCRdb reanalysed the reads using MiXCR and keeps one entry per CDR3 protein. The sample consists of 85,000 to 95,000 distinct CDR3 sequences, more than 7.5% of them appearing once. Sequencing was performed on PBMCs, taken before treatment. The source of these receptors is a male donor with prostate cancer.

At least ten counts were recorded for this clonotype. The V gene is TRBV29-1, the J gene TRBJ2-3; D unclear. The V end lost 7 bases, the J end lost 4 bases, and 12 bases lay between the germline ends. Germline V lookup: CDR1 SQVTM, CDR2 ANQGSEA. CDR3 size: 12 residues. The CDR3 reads CSARREPDTQYF. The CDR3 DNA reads TGCAGCGCCCGACGCGAGCCAGATACGCAGTATTTT.

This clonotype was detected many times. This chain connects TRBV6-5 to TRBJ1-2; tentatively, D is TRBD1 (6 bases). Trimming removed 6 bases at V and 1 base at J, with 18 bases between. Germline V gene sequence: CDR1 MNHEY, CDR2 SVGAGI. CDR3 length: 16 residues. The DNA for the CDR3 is TGTGCCAGCAGACGGGACGTGAGGGGGGATAACTATGGCTACACCTTC. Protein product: CASRRDVRGDNYGYTF.

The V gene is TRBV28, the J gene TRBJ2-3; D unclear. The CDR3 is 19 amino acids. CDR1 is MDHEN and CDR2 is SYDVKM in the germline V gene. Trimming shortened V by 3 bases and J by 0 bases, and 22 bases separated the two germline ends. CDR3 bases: TGTGCCAGCAGTTTGGCCCCCGGTCTTCAACAGAAAAGCACAGATACGCAGTATTTT. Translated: CASSLAPGLQQKSTDTQYF.

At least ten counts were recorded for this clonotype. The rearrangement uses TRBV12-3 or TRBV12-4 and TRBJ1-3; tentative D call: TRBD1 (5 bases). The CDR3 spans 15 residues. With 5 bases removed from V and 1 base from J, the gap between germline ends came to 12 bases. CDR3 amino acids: CASSNSYRSGNTIYF. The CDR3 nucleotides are TGTGCCAGCAGTAACTCGTACAGGTCTGGAAACACCATATATTTT.

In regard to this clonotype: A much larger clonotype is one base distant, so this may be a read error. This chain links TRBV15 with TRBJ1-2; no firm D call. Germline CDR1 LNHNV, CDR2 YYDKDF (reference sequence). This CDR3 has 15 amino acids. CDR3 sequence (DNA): TGTGCCAGCAGCTCAGAGGCCAAGGCTAACTATGGCTACACCTTC. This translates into CASSSEAKANYGYTF.

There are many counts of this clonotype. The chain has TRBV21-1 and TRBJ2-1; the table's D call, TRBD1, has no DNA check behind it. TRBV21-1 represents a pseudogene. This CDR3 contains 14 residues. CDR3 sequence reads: CASRGAGRYNEQFF. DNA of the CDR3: TGTGCCAGCAGGGGGGCAGGGCGTTACAATGAGCAGTTCTTC.

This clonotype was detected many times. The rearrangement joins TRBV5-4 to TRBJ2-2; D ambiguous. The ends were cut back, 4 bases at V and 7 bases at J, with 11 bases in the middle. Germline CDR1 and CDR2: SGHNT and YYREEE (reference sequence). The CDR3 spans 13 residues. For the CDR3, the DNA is TGTGCCAGCAGCCTGGGCGAGTACGGGGAGCTGTTTTTT. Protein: CASSLGEYGELFF.

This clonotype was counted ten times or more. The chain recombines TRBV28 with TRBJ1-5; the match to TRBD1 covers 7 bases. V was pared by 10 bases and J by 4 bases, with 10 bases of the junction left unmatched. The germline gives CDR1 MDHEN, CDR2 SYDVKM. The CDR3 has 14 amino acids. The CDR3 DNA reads TGTGCCACGAAATCGGGACAGATTAATCAGCCCCAGCATTTT. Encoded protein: CATKSGQINQPQHF.

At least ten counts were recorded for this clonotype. CDR3 residues: CATSIVRQGPTYEQYF. CDR3 DNA sequence: TGTGCCACCAGCATCGTTCGTCAGGGGCCTACCTACGAGCAGTACTTC. The V and J genes are TRBV15 and TRBJ2-7; TRBD1 might be the D (6 bases). The germline V gene has CDR1 LNHNV and CDR2 YYDKDF (reference sequence). The CDR3 runs to 16 residues. V lost 4 bases and J 2 bases, leaving 18 bases between the germline ends.

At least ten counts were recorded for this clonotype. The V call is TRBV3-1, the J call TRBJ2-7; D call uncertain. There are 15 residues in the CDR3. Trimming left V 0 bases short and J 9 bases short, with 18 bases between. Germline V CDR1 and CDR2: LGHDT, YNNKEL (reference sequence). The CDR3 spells CASSQDTLLTSSQYF. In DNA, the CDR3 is TGTGCCAGCAGCCAAGATACCTTACTGACCTCCTCGCAGTACTTC.

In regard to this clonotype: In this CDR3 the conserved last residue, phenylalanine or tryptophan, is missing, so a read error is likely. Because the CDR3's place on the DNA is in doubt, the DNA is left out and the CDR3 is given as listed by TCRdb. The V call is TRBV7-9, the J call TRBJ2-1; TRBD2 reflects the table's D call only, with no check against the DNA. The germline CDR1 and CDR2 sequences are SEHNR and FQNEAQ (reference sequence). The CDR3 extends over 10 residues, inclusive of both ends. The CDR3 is CASSEPGLAN.

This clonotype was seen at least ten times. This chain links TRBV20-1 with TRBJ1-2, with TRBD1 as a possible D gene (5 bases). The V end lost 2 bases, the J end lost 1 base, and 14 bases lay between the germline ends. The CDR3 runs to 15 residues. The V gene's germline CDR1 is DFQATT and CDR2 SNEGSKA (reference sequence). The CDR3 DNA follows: TGCAGTGCTAGACCGGCCGCACAGGTTAACTATGGCTACACCTTC. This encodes CSARPAAQVNYGYTF.

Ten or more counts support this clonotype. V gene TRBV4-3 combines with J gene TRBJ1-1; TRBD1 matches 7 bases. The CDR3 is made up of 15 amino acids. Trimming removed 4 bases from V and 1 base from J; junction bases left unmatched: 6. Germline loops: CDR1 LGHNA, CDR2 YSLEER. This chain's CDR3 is CASSRQGGTNTEAFF. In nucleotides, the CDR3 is TGCGCCAGCAGCCGACAAGGGGGCACGAACACTGAAGCTTTCTTT.

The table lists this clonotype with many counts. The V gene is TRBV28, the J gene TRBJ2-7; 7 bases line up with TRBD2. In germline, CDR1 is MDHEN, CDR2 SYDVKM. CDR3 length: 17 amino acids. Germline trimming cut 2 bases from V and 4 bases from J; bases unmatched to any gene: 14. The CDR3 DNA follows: TGTGCCAGCAGTTTAACCTTTGGGGCCAGCGGGGTTTACGAGCAGTACTTC. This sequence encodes CASSLTFGASGVYEQYF.

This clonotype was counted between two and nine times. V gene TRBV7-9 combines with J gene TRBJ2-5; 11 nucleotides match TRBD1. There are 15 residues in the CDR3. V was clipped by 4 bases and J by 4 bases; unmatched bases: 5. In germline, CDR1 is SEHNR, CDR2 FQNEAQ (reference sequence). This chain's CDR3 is CASSSGTGGSETQYF. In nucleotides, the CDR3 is TGTGCCAGCAGCTCCGGGACAGGGGGTTCAGAGACCCAGTACTTC.

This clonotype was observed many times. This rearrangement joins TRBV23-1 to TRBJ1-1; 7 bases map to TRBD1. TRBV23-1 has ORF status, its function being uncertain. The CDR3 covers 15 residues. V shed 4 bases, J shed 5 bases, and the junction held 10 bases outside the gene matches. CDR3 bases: TGCGCCAGCAGTCTCCCAAACAGGGGCAAGACTGAAGCTTTCTTT. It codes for CASSLPNRGKTEAFF.

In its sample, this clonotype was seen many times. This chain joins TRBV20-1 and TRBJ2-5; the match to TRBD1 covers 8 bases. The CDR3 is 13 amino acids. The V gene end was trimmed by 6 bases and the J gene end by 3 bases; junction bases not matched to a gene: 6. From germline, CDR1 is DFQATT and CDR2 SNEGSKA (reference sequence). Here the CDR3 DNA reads TGCAGTGCACCTAAGACAGGGGAAGAGACCCAGTACTTC. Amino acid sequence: CSAPKTGEETQYF.

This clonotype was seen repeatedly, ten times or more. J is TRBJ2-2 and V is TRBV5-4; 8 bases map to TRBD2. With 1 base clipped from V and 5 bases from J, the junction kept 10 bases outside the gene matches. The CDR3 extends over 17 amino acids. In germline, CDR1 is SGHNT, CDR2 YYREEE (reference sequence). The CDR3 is CASSLTGRGEKTGELFF. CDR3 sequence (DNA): TGTGCCAGCAGCTTGACCGGGAGGGGTGAAAAAACCGGGGAGCTGTTTTTT.

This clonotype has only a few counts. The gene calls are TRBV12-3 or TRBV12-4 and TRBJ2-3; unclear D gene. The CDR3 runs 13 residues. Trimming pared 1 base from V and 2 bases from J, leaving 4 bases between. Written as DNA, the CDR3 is TGTGCCAGCAGTTTAGACTTCACAGATACGCAGTATTTT. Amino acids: CASSLDFTDTQYF.

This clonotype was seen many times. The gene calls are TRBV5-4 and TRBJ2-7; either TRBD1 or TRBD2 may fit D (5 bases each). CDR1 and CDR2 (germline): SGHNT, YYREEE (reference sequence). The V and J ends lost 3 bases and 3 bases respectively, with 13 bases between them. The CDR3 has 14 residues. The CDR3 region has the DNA TGTGCCAGCAGCTGGGACCCCGCGGGCTACGAGCAGTACTTC. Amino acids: CASSWDPAGYEQYF.

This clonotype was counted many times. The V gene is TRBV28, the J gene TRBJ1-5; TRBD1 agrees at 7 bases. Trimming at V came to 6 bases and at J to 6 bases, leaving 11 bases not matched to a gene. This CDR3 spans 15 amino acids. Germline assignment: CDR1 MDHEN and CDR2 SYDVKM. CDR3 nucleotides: TGTGCCAGCAGCGTTGACAGGGTGATTTTTCAGCCCCAGCATTTT. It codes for CASSVDRVIFQPQHF.

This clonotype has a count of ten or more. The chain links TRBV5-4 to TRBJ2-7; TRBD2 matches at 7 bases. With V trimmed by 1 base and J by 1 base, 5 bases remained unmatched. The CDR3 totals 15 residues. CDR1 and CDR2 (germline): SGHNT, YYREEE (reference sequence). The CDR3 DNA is TGTGCCAGCAGCTTGTCGGGGGGAGTGTCCTACGAGCAGTACTTC. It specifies CASSLSGGVSYEQYF.

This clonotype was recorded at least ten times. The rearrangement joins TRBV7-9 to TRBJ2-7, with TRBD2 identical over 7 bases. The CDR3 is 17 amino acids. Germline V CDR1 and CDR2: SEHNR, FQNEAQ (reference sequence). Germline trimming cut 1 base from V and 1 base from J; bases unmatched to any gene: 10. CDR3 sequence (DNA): TGTGCCAGCAGCTTAGGACGGACTAGGGAATTGTCCTACGAGCAGTACTTC. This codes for CASSLGRTRELSYEQYF. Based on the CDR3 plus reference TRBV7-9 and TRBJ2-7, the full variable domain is DTGVSQNPRHKITKRGQNVTFRCDPISEHNRLYWYRQTLGQGPEFLTYFQNEAQLEKSRLLSDRFSAERPKGSFSTLEIQRTEQGDSAMYLCASSLGRTRELSYEQYFGPGTRLTVT.

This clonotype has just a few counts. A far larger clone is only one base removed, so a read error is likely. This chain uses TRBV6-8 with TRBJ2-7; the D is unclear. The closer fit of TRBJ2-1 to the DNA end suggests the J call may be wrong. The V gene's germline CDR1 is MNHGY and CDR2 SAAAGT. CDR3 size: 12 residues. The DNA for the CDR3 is TGTGCCAGCAGCCCACGCTCCTACGAGCAGTTCTTC. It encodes CASSPRSYEQFF.

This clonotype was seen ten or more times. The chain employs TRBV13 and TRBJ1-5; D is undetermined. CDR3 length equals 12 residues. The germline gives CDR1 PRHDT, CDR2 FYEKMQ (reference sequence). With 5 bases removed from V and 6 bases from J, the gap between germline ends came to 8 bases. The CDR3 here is CASSRAGQPQHF. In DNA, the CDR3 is TGTGCCAGCAGCCGGGCGGGTCAGCCCCAGCATTTT.